The present entry profiles one T cell receptor (beta chain) with its context. These data originate in a study of cytomegalovirus exposure and HLA in healthy donors. V was pared by 6 bases and J by 7 bases, with 32 bases of the junction left unmatched. Germline V gene lookup returns CDR1 SNHLY and CDR2 FYNNEI. The CDR3 is 22 residues long. PCR employed 60 Vbeta and 13 Jbeta primers. Sequencing was performed with immunoSEQ multiplex PCR; in TCRdb, only in-frame clones are kept and a portion is missing. The sample holds around 180,000 clones, under 80% seen once. The clonotype comes from a woman aged 50 to 65 in good health and CMV-seropositive. Sequences were obtained from PBMCs. The chain is built from TRBV2 and TRBJ1-3; 8 bases are shared with TRBD1. CDR3 residues: CASRDRATSLETPYTNWNTIYF. As DNA, the CDR3 is TGTGCCAGCAGGGACAGGGCCACATCTCTGGAAACACCATATACCAACTGGAACACCATATATTTT.